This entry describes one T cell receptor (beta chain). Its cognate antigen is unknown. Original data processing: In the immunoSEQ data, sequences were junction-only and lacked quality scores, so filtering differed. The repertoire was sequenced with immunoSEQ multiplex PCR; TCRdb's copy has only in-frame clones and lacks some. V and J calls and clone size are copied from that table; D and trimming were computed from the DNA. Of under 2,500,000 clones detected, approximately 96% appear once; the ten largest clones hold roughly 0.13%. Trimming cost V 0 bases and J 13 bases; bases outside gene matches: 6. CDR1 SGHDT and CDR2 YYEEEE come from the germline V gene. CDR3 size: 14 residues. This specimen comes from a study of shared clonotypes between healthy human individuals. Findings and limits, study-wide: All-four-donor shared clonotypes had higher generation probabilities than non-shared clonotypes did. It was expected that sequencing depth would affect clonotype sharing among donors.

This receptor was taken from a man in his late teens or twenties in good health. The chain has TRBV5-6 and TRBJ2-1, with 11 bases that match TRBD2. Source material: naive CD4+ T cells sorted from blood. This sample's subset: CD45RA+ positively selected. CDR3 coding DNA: TGTGCCAGCAGCTTGGCCGGGCTAGCGGGGGGTCAGTTCTTC. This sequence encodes CASSLAGLAGGQFF.